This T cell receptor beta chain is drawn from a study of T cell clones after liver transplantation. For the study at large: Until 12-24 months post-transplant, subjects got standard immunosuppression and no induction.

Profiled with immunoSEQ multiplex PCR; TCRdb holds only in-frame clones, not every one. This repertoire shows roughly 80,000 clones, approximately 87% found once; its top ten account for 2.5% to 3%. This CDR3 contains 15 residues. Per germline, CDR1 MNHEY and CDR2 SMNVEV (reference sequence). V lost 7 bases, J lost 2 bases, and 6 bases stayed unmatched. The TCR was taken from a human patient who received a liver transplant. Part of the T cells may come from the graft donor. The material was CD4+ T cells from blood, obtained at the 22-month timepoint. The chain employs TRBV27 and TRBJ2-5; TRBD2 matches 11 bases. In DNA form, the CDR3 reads TGTGCCAGCACGACCCTAGCGGGGGGACAAGAGACCCAGTACTTC. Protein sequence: CASTTLAGGQETQYF.